A single sample gave rise to the 26 T cell receptor beta chains below, sequenced in a study of T-cell memory formation after mild COVID-19. TCRdb called the 5' RACE reads again in MiXCR, with one record for every CDR3 protein. The sample includes 550,000 to 650,000 distinct CDR3 sequences, around a sixth of them seen just once. The sample consisted of PBMCs or a T cell subset sorted from them (not recorded which). The source of these receptors is an adult woman who had mild COVID-19 (a few samples of this study predate the infection). Cell type and time point are not known.

This clonotype was picked up many times. One junction end disagrees with the germline gene, perhaps due to a read error. V and J are TRBV5-1 and TRBJ2-3, with 10 bases identical to TRBD1. Germline V lookup: CDR1 SGHRS, CDR2 YFSETQ. The length of the CDR3 is 14 residues. The CDR3 sequence is CASSPGQGADTQYF. For the CDR3, the DNA is TGTGCCAGCAGCCCAGGACAGGGGGCAGATACGCAGTATTTT.

The sample holds a few counts of this clonotype. The rearrangement joins TRBV7-6 to TRBJ2-5, with D perhaps given as TRBD1 or TRBD2 (5 bases each). The CDR3 consists of 17 residues. The germline CDR1 and CDR2 sequences are SGHVS and FNYEAQ. V lost 5 bases and J lost 5, with 24 bases in between. CDR3: CASSPHPRGSPRETQYF. CDR3 nucleotide sequence: TGTGCCAGCAGCCCCCACCCCCGGGGCTCCCCAAGGGAGACCCAGTACTTC.

V is TRBV29-1 and J is TRBJ1-3, with 8 positions matching TRBD1. The ends lost 5 bases at V and 0 bases at J; junction bases unmatched: 6. Germline V lookup: CDR1 SQVTM, CDR2 ANQGSEA. The CDR3 is 15 residues long. Here the CDR3 reads CSVLGTGSSGNTIYF. The CDR3, as DNA: TGCAGCGTTTTGGGGACAGGATCCTCTGGAAACACCATATATTTT.

This clonotype was recorded a few times. The V and J genes are TRBV12-3 or TRBV12-4 and TRBJ2-5, with D possibly called TRBD1 or TRBD2 (6 bases each). Trimming removed 3 bases from V and 7 bases from J, with 21 bases in between. The CDR3 contains 16 residues. This CDR3 is CASSLAGQGDYRTQYF. The CDR3 DNA reads as TGTGCCAGCAGTTTGGCGGGACAAGGGGATTATAGGACCCAGTACTTC.

V gene TRBV12-3 or TRBV12-4 combines with J gene TRBJ1-2, with D unresolved. CDR3 length: 12 amino acids. Deletions cut 5 bases from V and 8 bases from J, with 12 bases between. Here the CDR3 DNA reads TGTGCCAGCAGTACGGGCGGCCTAGGCTACACCTTC. It is translated as CASSTGGLGYTF.

Only a few counts were recorded for this clonotype. The chain employs TRBV5-1 and TRBJ1-5; tentatively, D is TRBD1 (5 bases). V was pared by 0 bases and J by 2 bases, with 6 bases between. This CDR3 is built from 14 residues. From germline, CDR1 is SGHRS and CDR2 YFSETQ. The DNA for the CDR3 is TGCGCCAGCAGCTTGGAGGGACGCAATCAGCCCCAGCATTTT. This sequence encodes CASSLEGRNQPQHF. The entire variable domain, with the rest obtained from reference TRBV5-1 and TRBJ1-5, is as follows: KAGVTQTPRYLIKTRGQQVTLSCSPISGHRSVSWYQQTPGQGLQFLFEYFSETQRNKGNFPGRFSGRQFSNSRSEMNVSTLELGDSALYLCASSLEGRNQPQHFGDGTRLSIL.

V gene TRBV5-6 combines with J gene TRBJ2-1; 14 bases match TRBD2. Germline-derived CDR1 and CDR2 are SGHDT and YYEEEE. The CDR3 runs to 16 residues. Losses at the gene ends were 3 bases for V and 9 bases for J; bases not matched to a gene: 8. CDR3 coding DNA: TGTGCCAGCAGCTGGGGGACTAGCGGGGGAGAGGGTGAGCAGTTCTTC. The encoded protein is CASSWGTSGGEGEQFF. The full variable domain, with the rest looked up from reference TRBV5-6 and TRBJ2-1, is DAGVTQSPTHLIKTRGQQVTLRCSPKSGHDTVSWYQQALGQGPQFIFQYYEEEERQRGNFPDRFSGHQFPNYSSELNVNALLLGDSALYLCASSWGTSGGEGEQFFGPGTRLTVL.

This chain links TRBV12-3 or TRBV12-4 with TRBJ2-2; 10 bases map to TRBD1. The CDR3 consists of 16 residues. Germline trimming cut 5 bases from V and 5 bases from J; bases unmatched to any gene: 8. CDR3 residues: CASSGPTGGITGELFF. Written as DNA, the CDR3 is TGTGCCAGCAGTGGCCCGACAGGGGGCATTACCGGGGAGCTGTTTTTT.

This clonotype was observed many times. This CDR3 is CASSDLGGNNEQFF. The CDR3 coding sequence is TGTGCCAGCAGTGACTTGGGGGGTAACAATGAGCAGTTCTTC. The chain recombines TRBV6-4 with TRBJ2-1; D might be TRBD2 (6 bases). This CDR3 contains 14 residues. Germline V gene sequence: CDR1 MRHNA, CDR2 SNTAGT. Deletions cut 1 base from V and 5 bases from J, with 9 bases between.

This clonotype was seen a handful of times. V is TRBV6-2 or TRBV6-3 and J is TRBJ2-1, with 7 bases aligning to TRBD2. CDR1 is MNHEY and CDR2 is SVGEGT in the germline V gene. The trim removed 5 bases at V and 1 base at J, leaving 14 bases unmatched. The CDR3 loop spans 18 amino acids. Here the CDR3 reads CASSQHSLANPSYNEQFF. The CDR3 DNA sequence: TGTGCCAGCAGTCAACACTCACTAGCGAACCCTTCCTACAATGAGCAGTTCTTC.

The V and J genes are TRBV7-9 and TRBJ2-7, with 9 bases fitting TRBD1. Trimming cost V 1 base and J 7 bases; bases outside gene matches: 5. The CDR3 is made up of 14 amino acids. CDR1 and CDR2 from the germline V gene are SEHNR and FQNEAQ (reference sequence). As DNA, the CDR3 is TGTGCCAGCAGCTTAGTACAGGGGGCGAAAGAGCAGTACTTC. Protein product: CASSLVQGAKEQYF.

This clonotype was counted between two and nine times. V is TRBV6-2 or TRBV6-3 and J is TRBJ2-1; 13 bases map to TRBD2. This CDR3 has 15 residues. J gave up 4 bases and V 6 bases, and 3 bases lay outside the gene matches. Per the germline V gene, CDR1 is MNHEY and CDR2 is SVGEGT. Here the CDR3 reads CASSWGLAGYNEQFF. In DNA, the CDR3 is TGTGCCAGCAGCTGGGGACTAGCGGGATACAATGAGCAGTTCTTC.

The chain has TRBV20-1 and TRBJ1-2, with D possibly TRBD1 on 5 matching bases. Germline CDR1 reads DFQATT; CDR2 reads SNEGSKA (reference sequence). V lost 3 bases to trimming and J lost 4 bases, with 15 bases between them. The CDR3 totals 14 residues. This chain's CDR3 is CSARTVEGGYGYTF. CDR3 nucleotide sequence: TGCAGTGCTAGGACAGTTGAAGGTGGCTATGGCTACACCTTC.

This clonotype was counted only a few times. The J gene is TRBJ2-3, the V gene TRBV30; 16 bases line up with TRBD2. V was clipped by 3 bases and J by 1 base; unmatched bases: 7. The germline V gene has CDR1 GTSNPN and CDR2 SVGIG (reference sequence). This CDR3 is built from 18 residues. The CDR3 sequence: CAWSKGLAGGPGTDTQYF. The DNA for the CDR3 is TGTGCCTGGAGCAAGGGACTAGCGGGAGGGCCTGGCACAGATACGCAGTATTTT. The variable domain in full, completed from reference TRBV30 and TRBJ2-3, reads SQTIHQWPATLVQPVGSPLSLECTVEGTSNPNLYWYRQAAGRGLQLLFYSVGIGQISSEVPQNLSASRPQDRQFILSSKKLLLSDSGFYLCAWSKGLAGGPGTDTQYFGPGTRLTVL.

This clonotype occurred a few times. The genes are TRBV12-3 or TRBV12-4 and TRBJ2-3, with 10 positions matching TRBD1. The CDR3 contains 15 residues. Trimming removed 6 bases from V and 2 bases from J; junction bases left unmatched: 5. The CDR3 sequence is CASRLTGGITDTQYF. The CDR3 nucleotides are TGTGCCAGCAGACTGACAGGGGGCATCACAGATACGCAGTATTTT.

The V call is TRBV6-5, the J call TRBJ2-7, with a possible D match to TRBD1 (6 bases). The germline V gene encodes CDR1 MNHEY and CDR2 SVGAGI. V lost 2 bases and J lost 5, with 16 bases in between. This CDR3 is 15 amino acids long. The chain's CDR3 is CASSYAMTGSDEQYF. CDR3 DNA sequence: TGTGCCAGCAGTTACGCAATGACAGGTAGCGACGAGCAGTACTTC.

V gene TRBV4-3 combines with J gene TRBJ1-2; D gene uncertain. This CDR3 has 16 amino acids. With 0 bases removed from V and 3 bases from J, the gap between germline ends came to 14 bases. Germline V CDR1 and CDR2: LGHNA, YSLEER. In DNA form, the CDR3 reads TGCGCCAGCAGCCAAGAGGTTCACCGCCGTGACTATGGCTACACCTTC. Protein sequence: CASSQEVHRRDYGYTF.

The sample holds a few counts of this clonotype. The chain is built from TRBV20-1 and TRBJ2-1; D gene uncertain. Trimming left V 2 bases short and J 7 bases short, with 9 bases between. This CDR3 has 12 amino acids. Germline values: CDR1 DFQATT, CDR2 SNEGSKA (reference sequence). CDR3 residues: CSARWGSNEQFF. Written as DNA, the CDR3 is TGCAGTGCTAGATGGGGAAGTAATGAGCAGTTCTTC.

V and J are TRBV20-1 and TRBJ1-6; D is unresolved. The CDR3 contains 14 residues. Trimming took 3 bases from V and 10 from J, leaving 16 bases between them. The germline V gene has CDR1 DFQATT and CDR2 SNEGSKA (reference sequence). The CDR3 loop reads CSASLSSGRSPLHF. Written as DNA, the CDR3 is TGCAGTGCTAGTCTATCTTCGGGGAGATCACCCCTCCACTTT.

This clonotype came up a few times. The chain combines TRBV10-3 with TRBJ1-1, with D possibly TRBD1 on 5 matching bases. The CDR3 extends over 15 amino acids. Trimming took 0 bases from V and 1 from J, leaving 9 bases between them. Germline V gene data show CDR1 as ENHRY and CDR2 as SYGVKD. CDR3 amino acids: CAISESPGRNTEAFF. The CDR3 region has the DNA TGTGCCATCAGTGAGTCACCAGGGAGGAACACTGAAGCTTTCTTT.

V gene TRBV2 combines with J gene TRBJ1-1; 10 nucleotides align to TRBD1. Germline values: CDR1 SNHLY, CDR2 FYNNEI. V was pared by 6 bases and J by 11 bases, with 15 bases of the junction left unmatched. The CDR3 is made up of 15 amino acids. The CDR3 DNA follows: TGTGCCAGCAGGGACCCGACAGGGGGCGAAAGGGGGGCTTTCTTT. Translated: CASRDPTGGERGAFF.

This sequence joins TRBV5-6 and TRBJ2-1, with D unclear. The CDR3 extends over 13 amino acids. The V gene's germline CDR1 is SGHDT and CDR2 YYEEEE. V was pared by 1 base and J by 10 bases, with 12 bases between. The CDR3 spells CASSLFVLSEQFF. In DNA, the CDR3 is TGTGCCAGCAGCTTGTTCGTCCTCTCCGAGCAGTTCTTC.

The chain combines TRBV4-2 with TRBJ1-3, with 7 bases identical to TRBD1. Germline V lookup: CDR1 LGHNA, CDR2 YNFKEQ. This CDR3 has 18 residues. The V and J ends lost 4 bases and 0 bases, in that order; junction bases with no gene match: 12. CDR3 loop: CASSLFSGGQTSGNTIYF. Here the CDR3 DNA reads TGTGCCAGCAGCCTTTTCTCCGGGGGACAGACCTCTGGAAACACCATATATTTT.

This clonotype was seen many times. The rearrangement uses TRBV7-6 and TRBJ2-1, with TRBD2 matching over 10 bases. The J segment lost 4 bases and the V segment lost 5 bases, leaving 11 bases of the junction unmatched. This CDR3 is built from 17 residues. Looked up from germline, CDR1 is SGHVS and CDR2 is FNYEAQ. CDR3 residues: CASSLHTGTSVYNEQFF. DNA for the CDR3: TGTGCCAGCAGCCTCCATACTGGGACTAGCGTGTACAATGAGCAGTTCTTC.

The rearrangement joins TRBV5-1 to TRBJ2-1, with TRBD2 matching over 8 bases. The CDR3 runs to 16 residues. The junction had 11 bases not matched to a gene; V was cut back by 0 bases and J by 9 bases. Germline-derived CDR1 and CDR2 are SGHRS and YFSETQ. The CDR3 loop is CASSLAGGRPFGEQFF. CDR3 sequence (DNA): TGCGCCAGCAGCTTGGCAGGCGGGAGGCCTTTTGGTGAGCAGTTCTTC. Together with reference TRBV5-1 and TRBJ2-1, the CDR3 gives the full variable domain: KAGVTQTPRYLIKTRGQQVTLSCSPISGHRSVSWYQQTPGQGLQFLFEYFSETQRNKGNFPGRFSGRQFSNSRSEMNVSTLELGDSALYLCASSLAGGRPFGEQFFGPGTRLTVL.

The chain carries TRBV12-3 or TRBV12-4 and TRBJ2-7, with TRBD2 identical over 8 bases. The CDR3 is 14 residues long. Trimming at V came to 6 bases and at J to 7 bases, leaving 11 bases not matched to a gene. Written as DNA, the CDR3 is TGTGCCAGCAGCTTCGGGGGGGCCTTAATAGAGCAGTACTTC. As protein: CASSFGGALIEQYF.